The clone carrying this TCR beta chain was found a few times. Its antigen is still unknown. The entry originates in a study of cytomegalovirus exposure and HLA in healthy donors. As for the study in general: The 90 to 150 validation repertoires matched the 650 to 850 first-cohort repertoires in platform, a later analysis reported. The study, taken as a whole, reports: Cytomegalovirus association was assigned to more than 150 TCR beta chains.

Between the trimmed V and J ends, which lost 5 bases and 7 bases, there was a span of 9 bases. CDR3 length: 12 residues. Per the germline V gene, CDR1 is SNHLY and CDR2 is FYNNEI. Produced via immunoSEQ multiplex PCR; TCRdb's table is partial and in-frame only. The table includes about 220,000 clones, 75% to 95% detected once. The donors were part of the validation cohort of 120 subjects. That cohort was separate from the first cohort, which comprised roughly 670 subjects. What was sequenced was PBMCs. The origin of this receptor is a young woman in good health and CMV-seronegative. The V call is TRBV2, the J call TRBJ1-5, with a possible D match to TRBD1 (5 bases). The CDR3 DNA is TGTGCCAGCAGTACTCAGGGACAGCCCCAGCATTTT. It encodes CASSTQGQPQHF. The entire variable domain, with the rest obtained from reference TRBV2 and TRBJ1-5, is as follows: EPEVTQTPSHQVTQMGQEVILRCVPISNHLYFYWYRQILGQKVEFLVSFYNNEISEKSEIFDDQFSVERPDGSNFTLKIRSTKLEDSAMYFCASSTQGQPQHFGDGTRLSIL.